The 21 T cell receptor beta chains reported below all come from one sample, sequenced in a study of control samples from healthy donors and cancer patients. TCRdb's table, derived via immunoSEQ multiplex PCR, lists solely in-frame clones and lacks some. The sample holds about 99,000 clones; around 89% are singletons and the top ten take approximately 20%. The sample was PBMCs. Receptors originate from a man between 60 and 75 years old with lung cancer.

The chain carries TRBV7-9 and TRBJ2-2; D perhaps matches TRBD1 (5 bases). The CDR3 is 15 amino acids. Looked up from germline, CDR1 is SEHNR and CDR2 is FQNEAQ (reference sequence). V was shortened by 5 bases and J by 7 bases, with 17 bases between the two germline ends. Here the CDR3 DNA reads TGTGCCAGCAGCCTCCTAAGGGGTCTCGGCGGGGAGCTGTTTTTT. Its translation is CASSLLRGLGGELFF.

V gene TRBV12-3 or TRBV12-4 combines with J gene TRBJ1-1; D unresolved. The CDR3 is made up of 13 amino acids. The germline V and J ends were trimmed by 3 bases and 4 bases, with 9 bases remaining between them. The CDR3 sequence is CASSLGLPTEAFF. DNA of the CDR3: TGTGCCAGCAGTTTGGGCCTTCCCACTGAAGCTTTCTTT.

The V and J genes are TRBV21-1 and TRBJ2-7. TRBV21-1 is deemed a pseudogene. This CDR3 has 15 amino acids. CDR3 region: CASSGGIVSSYEQYV. CDR3 nucleotides: TGTGCCAGCAGCGGGGGAATCGTTAGCTCCTACGAGCAGTACGTC.

The rearrangement uses TRBV5-8 and TRBJ1-2; the match to TRBD1 covers 7 bases. After removal of 0 bases from V and 4 bases from J, the junction contained 12 bases not matched to a gene. Germline CDR1 reads SGHTS; CDR2 reads YDEGEE. There are 17 residues in the CDR3. The CDR3 DNA reads as TGTGCCAGCAGCTTGGGAGGGGGCCTGGATCCCCTCTATGGCTACACCTTC. Amino acid sequence: CASSLGGGLDPLYGYTF.

The J gene is TRBJ1-1, the V gene TRBV3-1 (or the pseudogene TRBV3-2); possible D gene TRBD1, 5 bases. CDR3 size: 12 residues. V shed 10 bases and J shed 10 bases, with 19 bases lying between them. Germline-derived CDR1 and CDR2 are LGHDT and YNNKEL (reference sequence). CDR3 nucleotide sequence: TGTGCCACCGGGACCTCCCGGCTAGGAGCTTTCTTT. This translates into CATGTSRLGAFF.

V and J are TRBV18 and TRBJ2-3; D remains ambiguous. Germline loops: CDR1 KGHSH, CDR2 LQKENI. The CDR3 totals 13 residues. Trimming left V 6 bases short and J 0 bases short, with 7 bases between. In DNA form, the CDR3 reads TGTGCCAGCTCCGACGGGAGCACAGATACGCAGTATTTT. Translating gives CASSDGSTDTQYF.

This clone was found a few times. This chain connects TRBV5-4 to TRBJ1-2; the D is unclear. Germline assignment: CDR1 SGHNT and CDR2 YYREEE (reference sequence). CDR3 size: 17 residues. The V end lost 2 bases, the J end lost 0 bases, and 17 bases lay between the germline ends. CDR3: CASSFGSTIQANYGYTF. Here the CDR3 DNA reads TGTGCCAGCAGCTTCGGCAGCACAATCCAAGCTAACTATGGCTACACCTTC. The whole variable domain, filled in from reference TRBV5-4 and TRBJ1-2, reads ETGVTQSPTHLIKTRGQQVTLRCSSQSGHNTVSWYQQALGQGPQFIFQYYREEENGRGNFPPRFSGLQFPNYSSELNVNALELDDSALYLCASSFGSTIQANYGYTFGSGTRLTVV.

V is TRBV7-2 and J is TRBJ2-2; D unclear. The CDR3 extends over 13 amino acids. Germline V CDR1 and CDR2: SGHTA, FQGNSA. The V end lost 5 bases, the J end lost 6 bases, and 10 bases lay between the germline ends. As DNA, the CDR3 is TGTGCCAGCAGCCCGGTAGGGCCCGGGGAGCTGTTTTTT. Translated, it gives CASSPVGPGELFF.

This chain uses TRBV12-3 or TRBV12-4 with TRBJ1-2; D possibly corresponds to TRBD1 (5 bases). There are 13 residues in the CDR3. The ends were cut back, 7 bases at V and 4 bases at J, with 13 bases in the middle. The CDR3 loop is CASTSGPGYGYTF. The CDR3 coding sequence is TGTGCCAGCACCTCGGGACCGGGCTATGGCTACACCTTC.

This chain connects TRBV7-9 to TRBJ1-2, with 10 positions matching TRBD1. Germline values: CDR1 SEHNR, CDR2 FQNEAQ (reference sequence). V gave up 4 bases and J gave up 3 bases; unmatched junction bases: 8. This CDR3 comprises 16 residues. The CDR3 loop reads CASSSRTGGVHYGYTF. DNA for the CDR3: TGTGCCAGCAGCTCCAGGACAGGGGGGGTCCACTATGGCTACACCTTC.

The V gene is TRBV6-5, the J gene TRBJ1-5; weak D call: TRBD1 (5 bases). The CDR3 extends over 15 amino acids. Per germline, CDR1 MNHEY and CDR2 SVGAGI. The ends were cut back, 6 bases at V and 4 bases at J, with 16 bases in the middle. The CDR3 reads CASRGGGVGNQPQHF. In DNA form, the CDR3 reads TGTGCCAGCAGGGGCGGAGGGGTTGGAAATCAGCCCCAGCATTTT.

CDR3 bases: TGTGCCAGCAGCTCAGGACAGGGACACAATCAGCCCCAGCATTTT. Its protein product is CASSSGQGHNQPQHF. This rearrangement joins TRBV6-5 to TRBJ1-5; TRBD1 matches 8 bases. The germline V gene encodes CDR1 MNHEY and CDR2 SVGAGI. CDR3 length: 15 residues. Trimming took 6 bases from V and 3 from J; bases not matched to a gene: 7.

This chain joins TRBV23-1 and TRBJ1-2; D is ambiguous. TRBV23-1 counts as an open reading frame of uncertain function. The V end lost 10 bases, the J end lost 4 bases, and 19 bases lay between the germline ends. This CDR3 region has 14 residues. CDR3 region: CATKNGCPLYGYTF. For the CDR3, the DNA is TGCGCCACCAAAAACGGATGTCCCCTCTATGGCTACACCTTC.

The V call is TRBV6-5, the J call TRBJ1-2; D is ambiguous. This CDR3 is built from 11 residues. Deletions cut 5 bases from V and 6 bases from J, with 7 bases between. The germline V gene has CDR1 MNHEY and CDR2 SVGAGI. In DNA, the CDR3 is TGTGCCAGCAGTCTCCAAAATGGCTACACCTTC. Protein: CASSLQNGYTF.

CDR3 amino acids: CASSLLRGTDTQYF. The CDR3 bases are TGTGCCAGCAGCCTTTTGCGGGGCACAGATACGCAGTATTTT. The chain joins TRBV5-4 to TRBJ2-3; possible D gene TRBD2, 5 bases. Trimming took 4 bases from V and 1 from J, leaving 10 bases between them. Germline assignment: CDR1 SGHNT and CDR2 YYREEE (reference sequence). CDR3 length: 14 amino acids.

The V gene is TRBV19, the J gene TRBJ2-1, with D unresolved. Germline V lookup: CDR1 LNHDA, CDR2 SQIVND (reference sequence). The CDR3 runs to 17 residues. V lost 0 bases and J lost 0, with 12 bases in between. The CDR3 sequence: CASSIDLWASSYNEQFF. CDR3 coding DNA: TGTGCCAGTAGTATAGATCTTTGGGCCAGCTCCTACAATGAGCAGTTCTTC.

The V call is TRBV4-1, the J call TRBJ1-2; 11 nucleotides align to TRBD1. The J segment lost 6 bases and the V segment lost 0 bases, leaving 9 bases of the junction unmatched. The germline V gene has CDR1 MGHRA and CDR2 YSYEKL. This CDR3 contains 17 residues. The DNA for the CDR3 is TGCGCCAGCAGCCAAGATTTTGGACAGGGGGCTGAGAATGGCTACACCTTC. Translating gives CASSQDFGQGAENGYTF.

The chain recombines TRBV5-1 with TRBJ2-5; 10 nucleotides align to TRBD1. The CDR3 has 14 amino acids. J lost 4 bases, V lost 7 bases, and 7 bases had no gene match. CDR1 is SGHRS, CDR2 YFSETQ, per germline. The CDR3 spells CASETGQGGETQYF. The CDR3 DNA sequence: TGCGCCAGCGAAACCGGACAGGGGGGAGAGACCCAGTACTTC.

The chain is built from TRBV19 and TRBJ2-5, with 8 positions matching TRBD2. This CDR3 comprises 16 residues. The trim removed 5 bases at V and 4 bases at J, leaving 12 bases unmatched. Germline CDR1 and CDR2: LNHDA and SQIVND (reference sequence). Here the CDR3 DNA reads TGTGCCAGTAGTTCCCTTAGCGGGGCCGTTCGAGAGACCCAGTACTTC. This sequence encodes CASSSLSGAVRETQYF. Drawing the rest from reference TRBV19 and TRBJ2-5, the complete variable domain is DGGITQSPKYLFRKEGQNVTLSCEQNLNHDAMYWYRQDPGQGLRLIYYSQIVNDFQKGDIAEGYSVSREKKESFPLTVTSAQKNPTAFYLCASSSLSGAVRETQYFGPGTRLLVL.

This chain uses TRBV21-1 with TRBJ2-5; TRBD1, the table's D call, lacks a check against the DNA. TRBV21-1 is a pseudogene. The CDR3 loop spans 16 amino acids. The CDR3 DNA follows: TGTGCCAGCAGCAATATATATAAGGGGCCGGGCCTTATCCAGTACTTC. Amino acid sequence: CASSNIYKGPGLIQYF.

V is TRBV5-1 and J is TRBJ2-1; TRBD2 matches at 13 bases. CDR3 size: 17 residues. CDR1 is SGHRS, CDR2 YFSETQ, per germline. The V and J ends lost 4 bases and 10 bases, in that order; junction bases with no gene match: 14. The CDR3 loop reads CASSPPPTSGGAGEQFF. The CDR3 DNA reads as TGCGCCAGCAGCCCCCCGCCCACTAGCGGGGGGGCCGGGGAGCAGTTCTTC.